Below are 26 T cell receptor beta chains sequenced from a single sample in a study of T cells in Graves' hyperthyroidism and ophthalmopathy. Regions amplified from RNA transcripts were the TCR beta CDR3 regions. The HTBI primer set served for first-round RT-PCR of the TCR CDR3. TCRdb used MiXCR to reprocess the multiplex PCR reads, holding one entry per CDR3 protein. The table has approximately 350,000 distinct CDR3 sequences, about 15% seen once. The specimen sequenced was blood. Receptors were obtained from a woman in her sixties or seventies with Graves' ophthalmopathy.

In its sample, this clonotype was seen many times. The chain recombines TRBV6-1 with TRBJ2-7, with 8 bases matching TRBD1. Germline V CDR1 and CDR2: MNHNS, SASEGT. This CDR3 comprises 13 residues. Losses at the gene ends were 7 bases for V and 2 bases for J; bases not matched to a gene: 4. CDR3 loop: CASTGTGAYEQYF. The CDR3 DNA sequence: TGTGCCAGCACCGGGACAGGAGCCTACGAGCAGTACTTC.

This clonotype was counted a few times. The DNA for the CDR3 is TGTGCCAGCAGACCGCAGGGGGCCACCGGGGAGCTGTTTTTT. This translates into CASRPQGATGELFF. V and J are TRBV6-1 and TRBJ2-2; 8 nucleotides agree with TRBD1. Germline-derived CDR1 and CDR2 are MNHNS and SASEGT. The CDR3 runs 14 residues. J was trimmed by 4 bases and V by 6 bases; bases with no gene match: 4.

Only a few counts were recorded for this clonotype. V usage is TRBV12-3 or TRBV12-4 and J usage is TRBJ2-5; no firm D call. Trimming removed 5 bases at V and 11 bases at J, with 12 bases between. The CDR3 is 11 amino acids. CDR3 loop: CASSPDIGQYF. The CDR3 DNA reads TGTGCCAGCAGTCCTGACATTGGACAGTACTTC.

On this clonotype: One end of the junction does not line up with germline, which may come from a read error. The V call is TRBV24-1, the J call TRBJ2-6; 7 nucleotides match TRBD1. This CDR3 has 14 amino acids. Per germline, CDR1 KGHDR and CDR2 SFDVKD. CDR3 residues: CATAGGTGANVLTF. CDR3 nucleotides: TGTGCCACCGCAGGGGGAACTGGGGCCAACGTCCTGACCTTC.

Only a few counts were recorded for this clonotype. Written as DNA, the CDR3 is TGTGCCAGCAGGCTAGCGGGACCCGTTACCGGGGAGCTGTTTTTT. It codes for CASRLAGPVTGELFF. The chain employs TRBV12-3 or TRBV12-4 and TRBJ2-2; 9 bases are a match to TRBD2. V lost 6 bases, J lost 5 bases, and 7 bases stayed unmatched. The length of the CDR3 is 15 residues.

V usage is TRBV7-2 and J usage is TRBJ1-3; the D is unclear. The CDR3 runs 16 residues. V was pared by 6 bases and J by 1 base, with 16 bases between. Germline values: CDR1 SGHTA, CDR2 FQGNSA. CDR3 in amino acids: CASSNRPGASGNTIYF. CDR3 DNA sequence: TGTGCCAGCAGTAACCGGCCAGGAGCTTCTGGAAACACCATATATTTT.

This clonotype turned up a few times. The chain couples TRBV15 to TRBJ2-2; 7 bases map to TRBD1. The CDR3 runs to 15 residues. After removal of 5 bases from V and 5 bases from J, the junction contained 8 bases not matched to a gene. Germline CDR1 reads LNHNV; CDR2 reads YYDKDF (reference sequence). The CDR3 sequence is CATSDRDRRTGELFF. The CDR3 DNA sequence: TGTGCCACCAGCGACCGGGACAGACGTACCGGGGAGCTGTTTTTT.

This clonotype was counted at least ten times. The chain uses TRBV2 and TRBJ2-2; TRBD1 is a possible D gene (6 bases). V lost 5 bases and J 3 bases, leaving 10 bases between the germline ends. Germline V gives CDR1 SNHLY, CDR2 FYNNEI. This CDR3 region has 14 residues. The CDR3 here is CASSLDRDTGELFF. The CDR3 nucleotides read TGTGCCAGCAGTTTGGACAGAGACACCGGGGAGCTGTTTTTT. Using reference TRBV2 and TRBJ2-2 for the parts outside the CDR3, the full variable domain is EPEVTQTPSHQVTQMGQEVILRCVPISNHLYFYWYRQILGQKVEFLVSFYNNEISEKSEIFDDQFSVERPDGSNFTLKIRSTKLEDSAMYFCASSLDRDTGELFFGEGSRLTVL.

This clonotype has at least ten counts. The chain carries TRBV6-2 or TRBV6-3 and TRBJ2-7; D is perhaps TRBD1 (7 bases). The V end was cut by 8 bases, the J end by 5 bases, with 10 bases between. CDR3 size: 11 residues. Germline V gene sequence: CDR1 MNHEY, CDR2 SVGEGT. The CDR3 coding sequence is TGTGCCAGCGCCAGGGGGGACGAGCAGTACTTC. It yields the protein CASARGDEQYF.

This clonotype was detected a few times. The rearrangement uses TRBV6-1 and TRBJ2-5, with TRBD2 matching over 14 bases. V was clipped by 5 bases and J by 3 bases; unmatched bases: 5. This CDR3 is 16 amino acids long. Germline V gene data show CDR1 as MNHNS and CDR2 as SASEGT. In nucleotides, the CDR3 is TGTGCCAGCAGTACCGGGACTAGCGGGAGAGAAGAGACCCAGTACTTC. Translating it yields CASSTGTSGREETQYF.

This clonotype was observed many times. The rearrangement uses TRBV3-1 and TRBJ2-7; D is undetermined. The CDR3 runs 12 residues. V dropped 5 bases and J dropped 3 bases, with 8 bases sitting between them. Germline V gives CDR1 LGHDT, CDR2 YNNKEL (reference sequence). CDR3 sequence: CASSSARYEQYF. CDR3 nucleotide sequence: TGTGCCAGCAGCTCCGCCCGCTACGAGCAGTACTTC.

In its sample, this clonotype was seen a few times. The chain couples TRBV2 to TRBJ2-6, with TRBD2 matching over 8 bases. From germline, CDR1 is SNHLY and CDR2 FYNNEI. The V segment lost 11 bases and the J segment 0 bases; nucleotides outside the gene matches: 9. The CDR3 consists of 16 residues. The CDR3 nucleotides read TGTGCCGGGGGAGTCCGGGGGGGCTCTGGGGCCAACGTCCTGACTTTC. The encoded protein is CAGGVRGGSGANVLTF.

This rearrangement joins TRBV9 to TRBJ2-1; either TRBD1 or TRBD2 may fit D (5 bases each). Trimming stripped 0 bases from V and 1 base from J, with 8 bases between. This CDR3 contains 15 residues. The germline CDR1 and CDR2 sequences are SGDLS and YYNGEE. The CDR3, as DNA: TGTGCCAGCAGCGTAGGGTGGGGGTCCTACAATGAGCAGTTCTTC. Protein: CASSVGWGSYNEQFF.

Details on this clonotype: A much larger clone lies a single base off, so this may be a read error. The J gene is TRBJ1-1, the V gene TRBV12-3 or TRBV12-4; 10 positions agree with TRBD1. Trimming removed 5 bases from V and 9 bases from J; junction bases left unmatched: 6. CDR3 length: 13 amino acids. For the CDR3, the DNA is TGTGCCAGCAGTCCCGGGACAGGGGCTAAAGCTTTCTTT. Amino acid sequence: CASSPGTGAKAFF.

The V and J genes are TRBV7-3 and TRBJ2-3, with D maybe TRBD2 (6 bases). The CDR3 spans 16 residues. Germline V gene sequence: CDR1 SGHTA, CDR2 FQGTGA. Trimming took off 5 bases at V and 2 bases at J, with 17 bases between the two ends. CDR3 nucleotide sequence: TGTGCCAGCAGCCCCGGTTTAGCGGAGATCACAGATACGCAGTATTTT. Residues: CASSPGLAEITDTQYF.

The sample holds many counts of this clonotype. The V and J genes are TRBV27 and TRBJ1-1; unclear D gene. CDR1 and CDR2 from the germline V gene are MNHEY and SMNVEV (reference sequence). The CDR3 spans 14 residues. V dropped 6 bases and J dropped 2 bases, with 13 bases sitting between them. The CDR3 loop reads CASRSPDSNTEAFF. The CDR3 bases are TGTGCCAGCAGGTCCCCAGATTCCAACACTGAAGCTTTCTTT.

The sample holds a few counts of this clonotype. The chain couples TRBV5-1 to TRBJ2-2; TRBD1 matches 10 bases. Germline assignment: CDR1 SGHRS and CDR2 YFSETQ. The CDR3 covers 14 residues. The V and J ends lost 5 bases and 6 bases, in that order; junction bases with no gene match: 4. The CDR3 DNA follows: TGCGCCAGCAGGAGGGACAGGGGCGCCGGGGAGCTGTTTTTT. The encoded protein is CASRRDRGAGELFF.

The CDR3 DNA reads TGTGCCAGCAGTGTTGCAGACAGGACTGAAGCTTTCTTT. It is translated as CASSVADRTEAFF. The genes are TRBV9 and TRBJ1-1, with D possibly TRBD1 on 6 matching bases. V lost 5 bases and J lost 5, with 13 bases in between. This CDR3 contains 13 residues. The germline V gene has CDR1 SGDLS and CDR2 YYNGEE. The full variable domain, rest sourced from reference TRBV9 and TRBJ1-1, is DSGVTQTPKHLITATGQRVTLRCSPRSGDLSVYWYQQSLDQGLQFLIQYYNGEERAKGNILERFSAQQFPDLHSELNLSSLELGDSALYFCASSVADRTEAFFGQGTRLTVV.

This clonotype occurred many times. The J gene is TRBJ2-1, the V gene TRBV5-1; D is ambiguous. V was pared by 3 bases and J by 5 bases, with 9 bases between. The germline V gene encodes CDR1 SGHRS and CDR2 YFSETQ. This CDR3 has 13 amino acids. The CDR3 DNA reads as TGCGCCAGCAGCTCACTTCGGGACAATGAGCAGTTCTTC. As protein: CASSSLRDNEQFF.

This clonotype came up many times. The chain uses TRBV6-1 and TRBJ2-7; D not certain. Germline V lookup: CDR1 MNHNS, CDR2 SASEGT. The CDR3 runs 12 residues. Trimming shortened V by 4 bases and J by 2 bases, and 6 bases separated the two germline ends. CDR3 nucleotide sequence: TGTGCCAGCAGTGCTACAGCCTACGAGCAGTACTTC. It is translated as CASSATAYEQYF.

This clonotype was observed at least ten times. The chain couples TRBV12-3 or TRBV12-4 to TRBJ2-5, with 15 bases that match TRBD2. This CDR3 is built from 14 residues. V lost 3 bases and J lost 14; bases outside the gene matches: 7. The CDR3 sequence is CASSFGTSGRRVYF. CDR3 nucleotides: TGTGCCAGCAGTTTCGGGACTAGCGGGAGGCGCGTATACTTC.

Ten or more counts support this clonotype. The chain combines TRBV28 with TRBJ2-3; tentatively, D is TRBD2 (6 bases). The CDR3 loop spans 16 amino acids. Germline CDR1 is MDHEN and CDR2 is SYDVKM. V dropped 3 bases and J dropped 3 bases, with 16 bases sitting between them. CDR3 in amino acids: CASSFRRDGVTDTQYF. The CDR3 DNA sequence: TGTGCCAGCAGTTTTAGGCGGGATGGTGTAACAGATACGCAGTATTTT.

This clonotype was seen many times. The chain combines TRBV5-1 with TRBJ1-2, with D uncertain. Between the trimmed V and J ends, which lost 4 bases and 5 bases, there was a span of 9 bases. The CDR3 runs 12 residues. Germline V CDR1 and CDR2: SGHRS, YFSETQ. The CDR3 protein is CASSPRAYGYTF. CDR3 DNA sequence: TGCGCCAGCAGCCCGAGGGCGTATGGCTACACCTTC.

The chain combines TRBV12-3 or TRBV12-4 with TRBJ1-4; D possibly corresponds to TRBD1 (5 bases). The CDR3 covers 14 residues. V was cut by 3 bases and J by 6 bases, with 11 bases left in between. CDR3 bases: TGTGCCAGCAGTTTTTCGGGGGTCGATGAAAAACTGTTTTTT. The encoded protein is CASSFSGVDEKLFF.

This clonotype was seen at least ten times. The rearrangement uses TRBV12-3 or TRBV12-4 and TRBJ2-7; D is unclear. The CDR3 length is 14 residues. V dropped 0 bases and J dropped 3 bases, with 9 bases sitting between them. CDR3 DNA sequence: TGTGCCAGCAGTTTAGCTGGCGTTATCTACGAGCAGTACTTC. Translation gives CASSLAGVIYEQYF.

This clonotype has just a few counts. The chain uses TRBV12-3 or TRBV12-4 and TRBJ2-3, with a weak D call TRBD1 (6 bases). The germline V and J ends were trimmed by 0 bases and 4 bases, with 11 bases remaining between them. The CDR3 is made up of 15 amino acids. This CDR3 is CASSLARGSADTQYF. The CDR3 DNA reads TGTGCCAGCAGTTTAGCAAGGGGGAGCGCAGATACGCAGTATTTT.